Following are 10 T cell receptor beta chains from one sample sequenced in a study of monozygotic twins with inflammatory bowel disease. TCRdb re-called the 5' RACE reads; every CDR3 protein appears as one record, without DNA. This specimen shows 400,000 to 500,000 distinct CDR3 sequences; the ten leading clones hold more than 2%. Sequenced input: blood. Receptors were obtained from a human donor with ulcerative colitis or Crohn's disease, or a healthy co-twin of an affected twin (not recorded which).

The rearrangement uses TRBV20-1 and TRBJ1-5. The length of the CDR3 is 16 residues. Germline V gene lookup returns CDR1 DFQATT and CDR2 SNEGSKA (reference sequence). The CDR3 is CSARVAGRYSNQPQHF.

The chain combines TRBV5-1 with TRBJ2-3; TCRdb proposes TRBD2, but this gene call is untestable without DNA. This CDR3 has 18 residues. The V gene's germline CDR1 is SGHRS and CDR2 YFSETQ. This CDR3 reads CASSSTPCSGGAPVTQYF.

The rearrangement joins TRBV29-1 to TRBJ1-1. The germline gives CDR1 SQVTM, CDR2 ANQGSEA. The CDR3 spans 14 residues. CDR3 protein: CSAAQGKLNTEAFF.

The genes are TRBV7-2 and TRBJ1-1. The CDR3 contains 12 residues. Germline CDR1 SGHTA, CDR2 FQGNSA. The CDR3: CASSLGSEKAFF.

The J gene is TRBJ1-2, the V gene TRBV7-9; TCRdb lists TRBD1, though no DNA is available to test this call. The CDR3 is 12 residues long. CDR1 and CDR2 from the germline V gene are SEHNR and FQNEAQ (reference sequence). CDR3 loop: CASSTAGVIITF.

The chain employs TRBV6-5 and TRBJ2-7; TCRdb's assignment of TRBD1 cannot be checked, as there is no DNA. The CDR3 contains 16 residues. The germline V gene has CDR1 MNHEY and CDR2 SVGAGI. CDR3 amino acids: CASSYTLTGLNYEQYF.

The chain links TRBV23-1 to TRBJ2-3; TCRdb's D gene call, TRBD1, goes unchecked for lack of DNA. TRBV23-1 is assigned to the ORF class and has an uncertain function. The CDR3 is 15 amino acids. CDR3 loop: CASSQSDSGADTQYF.

V is TRBV4-1 and J is TRBJ1-4. Germline loops: CDR1 MGHRA, CDR2 YSYEKL. This CDR3 has 15 residues. Here the CDR3 reads CASSQIFTVVEKLFF.

This chain links TRBV20-1 with TRBJ2-1; TCRdb names TRBD2, which stays unverified in the absence of DNA. The CDR3 has 14 residues. Germline V gene sequence: CDR1 DFQATT, CDR2 SNEGSKA (reference sequence). The CDR3 reads CSASRLAGVNEQFF.

The chain joins TRBV4-3 to TRBJ1-4; there is no DNA to check the TCRdb D call of TRBD1. The CDR3 contains 16 residues. Germline V gene lookup returns CDR1 LGHNA and CDR2 YSLEER. This CDR3 reads CASSQGPGYNNEKLFF.